Below, 15 T cell receptor beta chains from the same sample are listed, as sequenced in a study of T cells in Graves' hyperthyroidism and ophthalmopathy. RNA transcripts yielded amplified TCR beta CDR3 regions. With the HTBI primer set, the TCR CDR3 went through a first round of RT-PCR. Each CDR3 protein is one row after TCRdb ran MiXCR on the multiplex PCR reads. The data hold about 610,000 distinct CDR3 sequences, with about 45% observed a single time. Sequencing was performed on peripheral blood or thyroid tissue (not recorded which). These receptors were taken from a woman aged 18-29 years with Graves' hyperthyroidism.

This clonotype was recorded many times. The chain employs TRBV6-5 and TRBJ1-2; D possibly corresponds to TRBD1 (5 bases). The CDR3 is 15 amino acids. Trimming took 6 bases from V and 4 from J, leaving 18 bases between them. Germline V gives CDR1 MNHEY, CDR2 SVGAGI. Here the CDR3 reads CASRLLRGEGYGYTF. The CDR3 bases are TGTGCCAGCAGACTACTACGGGGGGAGGGCTATGGCTACACCTTC.

Many counts were recorded for this clonotype. The chain couples TRBV11-2 to TRBJ2-7; D is perhaps TRBD2 (6 bases). The CDR3 extends over 17 amino acids. Germline V gene sequence: CDR1 SGHAT, CDR2 FQNNGV. With 5 bases removed from V and 0 bases from J, the gap between germline ends came to 20 bases. CDR3 region: CASSPLRERRISYEQYF. CDR3 nucleotides: TGTGCCAGCAGCCCCCTCCGGGAGCGGAGGATCTCCTACGAGCAGTACTTC.

Notes on this clonotype: One junction end does not reproduce the germline sequence, and a read error may be involved. The gene calls are TRBV29-1 and TRBJ2-5; a possible D gene is TRBD1 (7 bases). CDR1 is SQVTM, CDR2 ANQGSEA, per germline. This CDR3 comprises 8 residues. CDR3 residues: CSVGGQNF. The CDR3 DNA sequence: TGCAGCGTGGGGGGACAGAACTTC.

This clonotype was detected ten times or more. The J gene is TRBJ1-1, the V gene TRBV7-9, with 7 bases aligning to TRBD1. The trim removed 5 bases at V and 0 bases at J, leaving 3 bases unmatched. CDR3 length: 14 amino acids. Germline V gene lookup returns CDR1 SEHNR and CDR2 FQNEAQ (reference sequence). CDR3 loop: CASSADRVNTEAFF. The CDR3 DNA is TGTGCCAGCAGCGCCGACAGGGTGAACACTGAAGCTTTCTTT.

J is TRBJ2-7 and V is TRBV20-1; 9 nucleotides agree with TRBD2. The CDR3 contains 12 residues. Trimming at V came to 1 base and at J to 5 bases, leaving 0 bases not matched to a gene. CDR1 is DFQATT, CDR2 SNEGSKA, per germline (reference sequence). The CDR3 nucleotides are TGCAGTGCTAGAGGACTAGCGGACGAGCAGTACTTC. Protein: CSARGLADEQYF.

The rearrangement joins TRBV20-1 to TRBJ1-6, with D maybe TRBD1 (5 bases). The CDR3 is 14 residues long. V was trimmed by 3 bases and J by 8 bases, leaving 14 bases between them. CDR1 and CDR2 (germline): DFQATT, SNEGSKA (reference sequence). CDR3 in amino acids: CSARRRQGDSPLHF. The CDR3 region has the DNA TGCAGTGCTAGGCGGCGGCAGGGAGATTCACCCCTCCACTTT.

This clonotype was observed a single time. The V call is TRBV29-1, the J call TRBJ1-2; 7 bases line up with TRBD1. The germline CDR1 and CDR2 sequences are SQVTM and ANQGSEA. The J segment lost 4 bases and the V segment lost 7 bases, leaving 3 bases of the junction unmatched. This CDR3 contains 11 residues. CDR3: CSGGQSYGYTF. DNA of the CDR3: TGCAGCGGGGGACAGAGCTATGGCTACACCTTC.

The chain has TRBV20-1 and TRBJ1-3, with D unclear. Trimming cost V 8 bases and J 7 bases, with 15 bases left between them. Germline CDR1 DFQATT, CDR2 SNEGSKA (reference sequence). The CDR3 is 12 amino acids. In DNA form, the CDR3 reads TGCAGTCCCGGACTAGCGGGCAACACCATATATTTT. It yields the protein CSPGLAGNTIYF.

This clonotype occurred many times. The chain carries TRBV15 and TRBJ2-2, with D perhaps TRBD1 or TRBD2 (5 bases each). The V and J ends lost 0 bases and 6 bases respectively, with 8 bases between them. Germline-derived CDR1 and CDR2 are LNHNV and YYDKDF (reference sequence). This CDR3 spans 14 amino acids. CDR3 residues: CATSRDRGPGELFF. For the CDR3, the DNA is TGTGCCACCAGCAGAGATCGGGGACCCGGGGAGCTGTTTTTT.

A remark on this clonotype: One end of the junction does not line up with germline, which may come from a read error. This chain joins TRBV10-3 and TRBJ1-1; D is perhaps TRBD1 (5 bases). Germline CDR1 ENHRY, CDR2 SYGVKD. This CDR3 region has 11 residues. The CDR3 nucleotides read TGTGCCGTCAGCGGGGGCACTGAAGCTTTCTTT. It encodes CAVSGGTEAFF.

V is TRBV12-5 and J is TRBJ2-7; no clear D gene. CDR3 length: 13 amino acids. Between the trimmed V and J ends, which lost 0 bases and 6 bases, there was a span of 9 bases. Per germline, CDR1 LGHNT and CDR2 FRNRAP. As DNA, the CDR3 is TGTGCTAGTGGTTTGGTACTGGGTGGCGAGCAGTACTTC. Its protein is CASGLVLGGEQYF.

In its sample, this clonotype was seen many times. This chain connects TRBV10-3 to TRBJ2-7; D may be TRBD2 (5 bases). Looked up from germline, CDR1 is ENHRY and CDR2 is SYGVKD. With 5 bases removed from V and 5 bases from J, the gap between germline ends came to 19 bases. This CDR3 comprises 15 residues. The CDR3 DNA is TGTGCCATCAGTCCCCAGGCACGAGCGGCGGACGAGCAGTACTTC. Translated, it gives CAISPQARAADEQYF.

This clonotype was seen at least ten times. V and J are TRBV6-6 and TRBJ1-3; D not certain. This CDR3 has 13 residues. Between the trimmed V and J ends, which lost 7 bases and 4 bases, there was a span of 11 bases. CDR1 and CDR2 from the germline V gene are MNHNY and SVGAGI (reference sequence). The CDR3 sequence: CASTGGGGNTIYF. The CDR3 DNA reads as TGTGCCAGCACAGGTGGTGGGGGAAACACCATATATTTT.

This clonotype was picked up a small number of times. Sequence at one end of the junction differs from germline and may be a read error. V and J are TRBV27 and TRBJ2-7; 11 bases agree with TRBD2. Germline V gene data show CDR1 as MNHEY and CDR2 as SMNVEV (reference sequence). The CDR3 is 15 residues long. The CDR3 DNA reads TGTGCCAGCAGGATTTCCGGGACTAGCGGCTACGGGCAGTACTTC. Encoded protein: CASRISGTSGYGQYF.

The chain carries TRBV10-3 and TRBJ2-1; 13 nucleotides line up with TRBD2. The tail of the sequence fits TRBJ2-7 better, so the J call may be wrong. From germline, CDR1 is ENHRY and CDR2 SYGVKD. The CDR3 sequence is 18 residues long. This chain's CDR3 is CAISEQLGLAGVDNEQYF. The CDR3, as DNA: TGTGCCATCAGTGAGCAACTAGGACTAGCGGGAGTCGACAATGAGCAGTACTTC.